The 9 T cell receptor beta chains in this list originate from one sample, sequenced in a study of beta chain features in type 1 diabetes. As every portion of the isolated RNA was reverse transcribed, the sequencing read expressed TCRB transcripts. Data came from immunoSEQ multiplex PCR; TCRdb stores just in-frame clones and leaves some out. The table has about 360,000 clones, around an eighth seen once. What was sequenced was naive CD4+ T cells from blood. These receptors all come from a man younger than 35 in good health.

The chain carries TRBV7-9 and TRBJ1-2; D gene uncertain. The V and J ends lost 1 base and 4 bases respectively, with 7 bases between them. The CDR3 spans 13 residues. Looked up from germline, CDR1 is SEHNR and CDR2 is FQNEAQ (reference sequence). This CDR3 reads CASSLDSSYGYTF. CDR3 DNA: TGTGCCAGCAGCTTAGACAGCTCCTATGGCTACACCTTC. The variable domain in full, completed from reference TRBV7-9 and TRBJ1-2, reads DTGVSQNPRHKITKRGQNVTFRCDPISEHNRLYWYRQTLGQGPEFLTYFQNEAQLEKSRLLSDRFSAERPKGSFSTLEIQRTEQGDSAMYLCASSLDSSYGYTFGSGTRLTVV.

This clone was recorded a few times. The chain uses TRBV5-1 and TRBJ2-5; 9 positions match TRBD1. V dropped 0 bases and J dropped 5; count of bases not matched to a gene: 11. This CDR3 is 17 amino acids long. CDR1 SGHRS and CDR2 YFSETQ come from the germline V gene. CDR3: CASSLARQDRGTETQYF. Here the CDR3 DNA reads TGCGCCAGCAGCTTGGCCCGACAAGACAGGGGGACGGAGACCCAGTACTTC. Using reference TRBV5-1 and TRBJ2-5 for the parts outside the CDR3, the full variable domain is KAGVTQTPRYLIKTRGQQVTLSCSPISGHRSVSWYQQTPGQGLQFLFEYFSETQRNKGNFPGRFSGRQFSNSRSEMNVSTLELGDSALYLCASSLARQDRGTETQYFGPGTRLLVL.

The DNA for the CDR3 is TGCGCCAGCAGCCAAGATCTGCAGGGCATCACAGATACGCAGTATTTT. Its protein product is CASSQDLQGITDTQYF. The chain couples TRBV4-1 to TRBJ2-3; D is perhaps TRBD1 (5 bases). Germline V lookup: CDR1 MGHRA, CDR2 YSYEKL. Between the trimmed V and J ends, which lost 0 bases and 2 bases, there was a span of 12 bases. The CDR3 spans 16 residues.

V usage is TRBV5-1 and J usage is TRBJ2-3; D uncertain. Per the germline V gene, CDR1 is SGHRS and CDR2 is YFSETQ. CDR3 length equals 15 residues. Trimming removed 0 bases from V and 3 bases from J, with 11 bases in between. In nucleotides, the CDR3 is TGCGCCAGCAGCTTGGCCTTGGCAGAAACAGATACGCAGTATTTT. This gives the protein CASSLALAETDTQYF.

The chain joins TRBV7-9 to TRBJ1-2; a possible D gene is TRBD1 (6 bases). This CDR3 contains 14 residues. V shed 0 bases and J shed 4 bases, with 9 bases lying between them. Germline CDR1 SEHNR, CDR2 FQNEAQ (reference sequence). DNA of the CDR3: TGTGCCAGCAGCTTAGCTCTGGACAGCTATGGCTACACCTTC. Residues: CASSLALDSYGYTF.

This clone was seen a handful of times. The rearrangement uses TRBV7-6 and TRBJ2-1; 11 nucleotides line up with TRBD2. V lost 4 bases, J lost 8 bases, and 7 bases stayed unmatched. CDR1 SGHVS and CDR2 FNYEAQ come from the germline V gene. CDR3 length: 15 amino acids. CDR3 DNA sequence: TGTGCCAGCAGCTCTCCCGGGACTAGCGGATATGAGCAGTTCTTC. This sequence encodes CASSSPGTSGYEQFF.

This clone was seen only a few times. This chain connects TRBV6-5 to TRBJ2-7; TRBD1 matches at 9 bases. The CDR3 spans 16 residues. V was clipped by 2 bases and J by 5 bases; unmatched bases: 10. Germline-derived CDR1 and CDR2 are MNHEY and SVGAGI. CDR3 nucleotide sequence: TGTGCCAGCAGTTACCCCCCGGGACAGGGAAGCAACGAGCAGTACTTC. Translating gives CASSYPPGQGSNEQYF.

This clone was counted a few times. This sequence joins TRBV21-1 and TRBJ1-1. TRBV21-1 is described as a pseudogene. The CDR3 length is 12 residues. The CDR3 DNA follows: TGTGCCAGCAGCAAAGACCGGGCTGAAGCTTTCTTT. It codes for CASSKDRAEAFF.

This clone was detected only a few times. CDR3 DNA: TGTGCCAGCAGCCCGGGACAGGGTATAGGGTACGAGCAGTACTTC. It codes for CASSPGQGIGYEQYF. The chain combines TRBV5-4 with TRBJ2-7; the match to TRBD1 covers 9 bases. Germline CDR1 and CDR2: SGHNT and YYREEE (reference sequence). There are 15 residues in the CDR3. Losses at the gene ends were 4 bases for V and 4 bases for J; bases not matched to a gene: 9.